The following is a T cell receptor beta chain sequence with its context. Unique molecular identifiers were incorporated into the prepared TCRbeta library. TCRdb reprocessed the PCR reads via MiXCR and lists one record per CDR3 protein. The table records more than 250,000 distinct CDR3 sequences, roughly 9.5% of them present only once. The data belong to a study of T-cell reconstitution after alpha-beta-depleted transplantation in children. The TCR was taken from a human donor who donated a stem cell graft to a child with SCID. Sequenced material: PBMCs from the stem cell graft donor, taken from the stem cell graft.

Here the CDR3 DNA reads TGTGCCAGCTCACGAAACACCCGGGACTATGGAAACACCATATATTTT. Protein product: CASSRNTRDYGNTIYF. This chain uses TRBV18 with TRBJ1-3; possible D gene TRBD1, 5 bases. CDR3 length equals 16 residues. Trimming cost V 4 bases and J 3 bases, with 16 bases left between them. CDR1 and CDR2 from the germline V gene are KGHSH and LQKENI.